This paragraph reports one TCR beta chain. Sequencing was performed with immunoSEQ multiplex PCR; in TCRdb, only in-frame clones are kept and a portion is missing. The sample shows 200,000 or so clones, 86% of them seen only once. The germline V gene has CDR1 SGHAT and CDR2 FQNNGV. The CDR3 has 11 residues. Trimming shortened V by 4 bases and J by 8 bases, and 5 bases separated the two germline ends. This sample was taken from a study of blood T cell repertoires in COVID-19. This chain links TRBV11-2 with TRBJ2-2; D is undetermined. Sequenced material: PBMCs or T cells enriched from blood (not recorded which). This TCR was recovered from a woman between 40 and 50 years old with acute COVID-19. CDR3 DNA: TGTGCCAGCAGCTATTTAGGGGAGCTGTTTTTT. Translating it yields CASSYLGELFF.